These T cell receptor beta chains were read from a single sample in a study of blood T cell repertoires in COVID-19. The data were produced by immunoSEQ multiplex PCR, yet TCRdb's version contains in-frame clones alone and is incomplete. The sample consists of more than 85,000 clones, 75% to 85% of them appearing once. The sequenced material came from peripheral blood. Receptor source: a woman aged 60-70 years with acute or convalescent COVID-19. CDR3s include the opening cysteine and the closing phenylalanine or tryptophan. A D gene is named only where the DNA matches it firmly. The size field is filled for only some rows; it gives once, few, many or a size class.

J | V | D | size | DNA | CDR3
TRBJ1-4 | TRBV19 | TRBD1 | once | TGTGCCAGTAGTACCGGACAGGGGGCAACTAATGAAAAACTGTTTTTT | CASSTGQGATNEKLFF
TRBJ2-7 | TRBV6-5 | NA | NA | TGTGCCAGCAGTCAGGAGGGGGCACTCGAGCAGTACTTC | CASSQEGALEQYF
TRBJ2-5 | TRBV5-4 | TRBD2 | NA | TGTGCCAGCAGTCAGGACCCCGGGACTATGAAAGAGACCCAGTACTTC | CASSQDPGTMKETQYF
TRBJ1-1 | TRBV4-1 | TRBD1 | many | TGCGCCAGCAGCCAGACAGGGTTTTCAAACACTGAAGCTTTCTTT | CASSQTGFSNTEAFF
TRBJ2-6 | TRBV6-6 | NA | NA | TGTGCCAGCAGTCCACCGGGGCGGGGGCAAAGCTCTGGGGCCAACGTCCTGACTTTC | CASSPPGRGQSSGANVLTF
TRBJ2-2 | TRBV4-1 | TRBD2 | NA | TGCGCCAGCAGCCGATTACTAGCGGGGGTGGACACCGGGGAGCTGTTTTTT | CASSRLLAGVDTGELFF
TRBJ2-5 | TRBV3-1/TRBV3-2 | TRBD2 | NA | TGTGCCAGCAGCCAAGGAAGGACTAGCGGGGGCCCTGTAAGACAAGAGACCCAGTACTTC | CASSQGRTSGGPVRQETQYF
TRBJ1-1 | TRBV7-6 | TRBD1 | NA | TGTGCCAGCAGCCGAGGGGGACAGGGCTTAACTGAAGCTTTCTTT | CASSRGGQGLTEAFF
TRBJ1-5 | TRBV4-1 | TRBD1 | NA | TGCGCCAGCAGCCAGTGGACAGGGGGCAATCAGCCCCAGCATTTT | CASSQWTGGNQPQHF
TRBJ2-7 | TRBV12-3/TRBV12-4 | TRBD2 | NA | TGTGCCAATTTGGGTTGGGGGGGCTACGAGCAGTACTTC | CANLGWGGYEQYF
TRBJ2-1 | TRBV19 | TRBD2 | once | TGTGCCAGTAGTATGGGACTAGCGGATCAGTTCTTC | CASSMGLADQFF
TRBJ1-1 | TRBV28 | TRBD1 | NA | TGTGCCAGCAGTTTACCCCAGGGGGGCGAAGCTTTCTTT | CASSLPQGGEAFF
TRBJ1-1 | TRBV6-5 | TRBD1 | NA | TGTGCCAGCCGACATCTGACAGGGGATAACACTGAAGCTTTCTTT | CASRHLTGDNTEAFF
TRBJ1-1 | TRBV7-6 | NA | NA | TGTGCCAGCAGCTTAACTCAGGGTAACACTGAAGCTTTCTTT | CASSLTQGNTEAFF
TRBJ1-1 | TRBV30 | TRBD1 | NA | TGTGCCTGGATGGGCAGGGGGGCTGAAGCTTTCTTT | CAWMGRGAEAFF
TRBJ2-7 | TRBV6-6 | TRBD1 | once | TGTGCCAGCAGTGAGAGACAGGGATCCTACGAGCAGTACTTC | CASSERQGSYEQYF
TRBJ1-3 | TRBV28 | TRBD1 | NA | TGTGCCAGCAGTTTGGGGACAGGGGGCGCGTCTGGAAACACCATATATTTT | CASSLGTGGASGNTIYF
TRBJ1-2 | TRBV4-3 | NA | NA | TGCGCCAGCAGCCAAGATATGGGGCCCAACTATGGCTACACCTTC | CASSQDMGPNYGYTF
TRBJ1-2 | TRBV5-8 | NA | NA | TGTGCCAGCAGCCGCGTAAACTATGGCTACACCTTC | CASSRVNYGYTF
TRBJ2-7 | TRBV24-1 | NA | NA | TGTGCCACCAGTGACCCCGGGGTTTCGAACTACGAGCAGTACTTC | CATSDPGVSNYEQYF
TRBJ2-2 | TRBV14 | TRBD2 | NA | TGTGCCAGCAGCCAAGATGAAGCGGGGGGCCACACCGGGGAGCTGTTTTTT | CASSQDEAGGHTGELFF
TRBJ1-5 | TRBV6-6 | NA | NA | TGTGCCAGCAGTCGCAGGGATGAGCAGCCCCAGCATTTT | CASSRRDEQPQHF
TRBJ2-3 | TRBV5-1 | NA | NA | TGCGCCAGCAGCGGAGACTGGCGGGATACGCAGTATTTT | CASSGDWRDTQYF
TRBJ1-5 | TRBV7-8 | NA | few | TGTGCCAGCAGCCCGCAGGGAAATAGCAATCAGCCCCAGCATTTT | CASSPQGNSNQPQHF
TRBJ2-7 | TRBV9 | NA | few | TGTGCCAGCAGCGTCGGGACAAACTACGAGCAGTACTTC | CASSVGTNYEQYF
TRBJ1-5 | TRBV19 | NA | few | TGTGCCAGCACTAGTCCCGATCAGCCCCAGCATTTT | CASTSPDQPQHF
TRBJ1-5 | TRBV6-5 | NA | few | TGTGCCAGCAGTTACTCCCGGACAGGCAATCAGCCCCAGCATTTT | CASSYSRTGNQPQHF
TRBJ1-2 | TRBV18 | TRBD1 | NA | TGTGCCAGCTCCCTGGGCAGGGGGCGCGCCGATGGCTACACCTTC | CASSLGRGRADGYTF
TRBJ2-3 | TRBV30 | TRBD2 | NA | TGTGCCTGGGCCCTGGGGGGGGTAAGCACAGATACGCAGTATTTT | CAWALGGVSTDTQYF